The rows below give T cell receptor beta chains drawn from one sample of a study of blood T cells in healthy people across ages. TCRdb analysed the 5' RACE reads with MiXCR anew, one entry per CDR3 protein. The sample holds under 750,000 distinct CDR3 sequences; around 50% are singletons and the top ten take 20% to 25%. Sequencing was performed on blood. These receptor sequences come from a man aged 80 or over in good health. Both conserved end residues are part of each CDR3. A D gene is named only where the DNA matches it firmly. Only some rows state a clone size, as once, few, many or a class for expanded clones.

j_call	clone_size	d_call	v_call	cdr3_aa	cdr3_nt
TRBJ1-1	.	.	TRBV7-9	CASSPGSSRERTEAFF	TGTGCCAGCAGCCCGGGATCTTCTCGTGAAAGGACTGAAGCTTTCTTT
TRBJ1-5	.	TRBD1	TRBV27	CASSLRDRGQPQHF	TGTGCCAGCAGTTTACGAGACAGGGGTCAGCCCCAGCATTTT
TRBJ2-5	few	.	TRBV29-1	CSVDGAETQYF	TGCAGCGTTGATGGGGCAGAGACCCAGTACTTC
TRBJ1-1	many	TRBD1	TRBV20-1	CSASVTGAMNTEAFF	TGCAGTGCTAGTGTGACAGGGGCCATGAACACTGAAGCTTTCTTT
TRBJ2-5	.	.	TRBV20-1	CSARRNRLEGGWETQYF	TGCAGTGCTAGAAGGAATAGGCTGGAAGGAGGCTGGGAGACCCAGTACTTC
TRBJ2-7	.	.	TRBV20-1	CSTREGKRGHEQYF	TGCAGTACTAGAGAGGGGAAAAGGGGTCACGAGCAGTACTTC
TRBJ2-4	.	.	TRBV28	CASSGQVVGLVAKNIQYF	TGTGCCAGCAGTGGTCAGGTTGTGGGGTTGGTGGCCAAAAACATTCAGTACTTC
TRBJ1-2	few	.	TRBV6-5	CASSTQGSGYTF	TGTGCCAGCAGTACACAGGGTTCCGGCTACACCTTC
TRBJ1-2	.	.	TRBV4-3	CASSQDGRTNYGYTF	TGCGCCAGCAGCCAAGACGGCAGGACCAACTATGGCTACACCTTC
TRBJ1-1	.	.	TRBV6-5	CASSRFRQIRNTEAFF	TGTGCCAGCAGTAGGTTCAGACAAATTAGGAACACTGAAGCTTTCTTT
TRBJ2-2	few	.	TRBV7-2	CASSLAGLRGAHTGELFF	TGTGCCAGCAGCTTAGCGGGACTCAGGGGGGCTCACACCGGGGAGCTGTTTTTT
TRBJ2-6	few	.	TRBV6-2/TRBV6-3	CATQLFSSGANVLTF	TGTGCCACCCAGCTATTCTCCTCTGGGGCCAACGTCCTGACTTTC
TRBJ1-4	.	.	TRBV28	CASNDEYEKLFF	TGTGCCAGTAACGATGAGTATGAAAAACTGTTTTTT
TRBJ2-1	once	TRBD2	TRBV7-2	CASSLGGTSGYNGQFF	TGTGCCAGCAGCTTAGGAGGGACTAGCGGCTACAATGGGCAGTTCTTC
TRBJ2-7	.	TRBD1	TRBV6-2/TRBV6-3	CASSLTGPERDEQYF	TGTGCCAGCAGTTTGACAGGGCCCGAGAGAGACGAGCAGTACTTC
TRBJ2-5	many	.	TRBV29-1	CSVEDGLVGDETQYF	TGCAGCGTTGAAGACGGCCTCGTGGGGGATGAGACCCAGTACTTC
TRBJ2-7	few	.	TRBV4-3	CASSQEWAGANYEQYF	TGCGCCAGCAGCCAGGAATGGGCGGGGGCCAACTACGAGCAGTACTTC
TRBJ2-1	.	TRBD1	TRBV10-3	CAIAVPRGLGQNEQFF	TGTGCCATCGCCGTCCCTAGGGGGCTTGGGCAAAATGAGCAGTTCTTC
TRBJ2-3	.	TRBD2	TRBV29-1	CSVEGGVGTDTQYF	TGCAGCGTTGAGGGGGGGGTGGGCACAGATACGCAGTATTTT
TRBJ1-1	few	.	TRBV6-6	CASSGPASEAFF	TGTGCCAGCAGCGGGCCGGCCTCGGAAGCTTTCTTT
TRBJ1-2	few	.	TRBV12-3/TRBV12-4	CASSDPQNRHGYTF	TGTGCCAGCAGTGACCCTCAGAATCGGCATGGCTACACCTTC
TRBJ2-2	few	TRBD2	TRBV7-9	CASSFPSGLAGGPGTGELFF	TGTGCCAGCAGCTTTCCCTCGGGTCTAGCGGGAGGGCCTGGCACCGGGGAGCTGTTTTTT
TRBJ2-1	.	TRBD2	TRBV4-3	CASSQDHLAGLGEQFF	TGCGCCAGCAGCCAAGATCACCTAGCGGGATTGGGTGAGCAGTTCTTC
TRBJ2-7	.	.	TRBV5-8	CASSQWAVEQYF	TGTGCCAGCAGCCAGTGGGCGGTGGAGCAGTACTTC
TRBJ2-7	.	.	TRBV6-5	CASSIEVSDEQYF	TGTGCCAGCAGTATCGAGGTTAGCGACGAGCAGTACTTC
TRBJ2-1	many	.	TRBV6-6	CASSYSRRDGHEQFF	TGTGCCAGCAGTTACTCTCGGCGGGATGGACATGAGCAGTTCTTC
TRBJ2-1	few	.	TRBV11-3	CASSLIQGSEQFF	TGTGCCAGCAGCTTAATCCAGGGAAGTGAGCAGTTCTTC
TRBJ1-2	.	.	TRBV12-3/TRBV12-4	CASSLRGGGPYGYTF	TGTGCCAGCAGTTTAAGGGGGGGGGGGCCCTATGGCTACACCTTC
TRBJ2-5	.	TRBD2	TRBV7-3	CASSLGTGLGNEQYF	TGTGCCAGCAGCTTAGGCACGGGACTAGGTAATGAGCAGTACTTC
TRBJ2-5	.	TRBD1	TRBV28	CASSSHGQGRETQYF	TGTGCCAGCAGTTCCCACGGACAGGGGCGAGAGACCCAGTACTTC
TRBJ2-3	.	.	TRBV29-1	CSVEGGASTDTQYF	TGCAGCGTTGAAGGAGGAGCTAGCACAGATACGCAGTATTTT
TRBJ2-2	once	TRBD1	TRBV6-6	CASSRNRGNTGELFF	TGTGCCAGCAGTCGAAACAGGGGGAACACCGGGGAGCTGTTTTTT
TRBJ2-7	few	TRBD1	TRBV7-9	CASSPTPPGTGYYEQYF	TGTGCCAGCAGTCCTACACCCCCCGGGACAGGGTACTACGAGCAGTACTTC
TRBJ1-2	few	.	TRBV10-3	CAIKPSDSNYGYTF	TGTGCCATCAAACCTTCGGACAGTAACTATGGCTACACCTTC
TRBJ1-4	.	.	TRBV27	CASSPIATNEKLFF	TGTGCCAGCAGTCCAATTGCAACTAATGAAAAACTGTTTTTT
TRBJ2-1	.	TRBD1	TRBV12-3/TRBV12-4	CASLFGTDYNEQFF	TGTGCCAGCCTATTCGGGACAGACTACAATGAGCAGTTCTTC
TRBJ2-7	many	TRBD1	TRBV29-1	CSVEDHRGRGYEQYF	TGCAGCGTTGAAGATCACAGGGGCCGGGGTTACGAGCAGTACTTC
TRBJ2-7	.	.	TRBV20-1	CSANKNGGLGSYEQYF	TGCAGTGCCAATAAAAATGGGGGCTTGGGATCCTACGAGCAGTACTTC
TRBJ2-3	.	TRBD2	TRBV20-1	CSASGGLAASTDTQYF	TGCAGTGCTAGCGGGGGACTAGCGGCTAGCACAGATACGCAGTATTTT
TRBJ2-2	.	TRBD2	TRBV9	CASPFPRLAGGLLHTGELFF	TGTGCCAGCCCTTTCCCCCGGCTAGCGGGGGGGTTACTGCACACCGGGGAGCTGTTTTTT
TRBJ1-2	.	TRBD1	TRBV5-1	CASSSGTGSLNYGYTF	TGCGCCAGCAGTTCCGGGACAGGTTCCCTCAACTATGGCTACACCTTC
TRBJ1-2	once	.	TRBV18	CASSLLGDPTSGYTF	TGTGCCAGCTCACTACTCGGGGATCCTACGAGCGGCTACACCTTC
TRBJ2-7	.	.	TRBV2	CASKNTSSYEQYF	TGTGCCAGCAAGAACACTAGCTCCTACGAGCAGTACTTC
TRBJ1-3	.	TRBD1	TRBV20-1	CSAIQGGSGNTIYF	TGCAGTGCGATACAGGGGGGCTCTGGAAACACCATATATTTT
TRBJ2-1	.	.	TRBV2	CASSLRRYSYEQFF	TGTGCCAGCAGCCTAAGGAGATACTCCTACGAGCAGTTCTTC
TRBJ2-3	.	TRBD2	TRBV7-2	CASSLRGATSGRKDAQYF	TGTGCCAGCAGCTTAAGAGGGGCGACTAGCGGGAGGAAGGATGCGCAGTATTTT
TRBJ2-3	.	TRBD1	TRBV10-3	CAIRRDRGQDTQYF	TGTGCCATCAGGAGGGACAGGGGGCAAGATACGCAGTATTTT
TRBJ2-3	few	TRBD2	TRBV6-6	CASSSGLAGGRADTQYF	TGTGCCAGCAGTTCTGGACTAGCGGGAGGGCGGGCAGATACGCAGTATTTT
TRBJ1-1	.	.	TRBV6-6	CASSDVLNTEAFF	TGTGCCAGCAGTGACGTACTGAACACTGAAGCTTTCTTT
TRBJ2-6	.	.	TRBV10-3	CAISPSVSGANALTF	TGTGCCATCAGCCCATCCGTCTCTGGGGCCAACGCCCTGACTTTC
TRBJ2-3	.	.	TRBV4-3	CASSQGQASDTQYF	TGCGCCAGCAGCCAAGGACAGGCGTCAGATACGCAGTATTTT
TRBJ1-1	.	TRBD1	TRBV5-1	CASSARDRVNTEAFF	TGCGCCAGTAGCGCCCGGGACAGGGTGAACACTGAAGCTTTCTTT